What follows are 21 T cell receptor beta chains derived from one specimen sequenced in a study of T cells in Graves' hyperthyroidism and ophthalmopathy. The source material, RNA transcripts, was used to amplify TCR beta CDR3 regions. The study used the HTBI primer set for a first-round RT-PCR of the TCR CDR3. TCRdb reanalysed the multiplex PCR reads using MiXCR and keeps one entry per CDR3 protein. The sample lists some 620,000 distinct CDR3 sequences; roughly 17% were seen once. Sequences were obtained from blood. Receptors originate from a woman younger than 45 with Graves' hyperthyroidism.

This clonotype has ten or more counts. The rearrangement links TRBV7-9 to TRBJ1-6; 7 bases agree with TRBD1. The CDR3 has 16 residues. V shed 5 bases, J shed 4 bases, and the junction held 8 bases outside the gene matches. CDR1 and CDR2 (germline): SEHNR, FQNEAQ (reference sequence). The CDR3 here is CASSPSSGQYNSPLHF. The DNA for the CDR3 is TGTGCCAGCAGCCCCAGCTCGGGACAGTATAATTCACCCCTCCACTTT.

The genes are TRBV20-1 and TRBJ2-2; TRBD1 aligns across 7 bases. The CDR3 is 15 amino acids. Germline values: CDR1 DFQATT, CDR2 SNEGSKA (reference sequence). The trim removed 1 base at V and 6 bases at J, leaving 8 bases unmatched. Here the CDR3 DNA reads TGCAGTGCTAGAGTGCCGGACAGGTCTTCCGGGGAGCTGTTTTTT. It yields the protein CSARVPDRSSGELFF.

This chain connects TRBV7-9 to TRBJ2-3; possible D gene TRBD2, 5 bases. Trimming stripped 5 bases from V and 0 bases from J, with 18 bases between. The CDR3 loop spans 17 amino acids. The V gene's germline CDR1 is SEHNR and CDR2 FQNEAQ (reference sequence). Here the CDR3 DNA reads TGTGCCAGCAGCCTCGGGAATCTAGCTGCTAGCACAGATACGCAGTATTTT. This sequence encodes CASSLGNLAASTDTQYF.

About this clonotype itself: A much larger clone is a single base away; this may be a read error. The chain links TRBV28 to TRBJ1-5; 8 bases agree with TRBD1. Germline CDR1 MDHEN, CDR2 SYDVKM. The CDR3 consists of 15 residues. The ends lost 4 bases at V and 2 bases at J; junction bases unmatched: 4. This CDR3 is CASSSPGQGNQPQHF. The CDR3 region has the DNA TGTGCCAGCAGTTCTCCGGGACAGGGCAATCAGCCCCAGCATTTT.

This clonotype was found many times. J is TRBJ2-4 and V is TRBV7-9; perhaps TRBD1 as D (6 bases). Trimming pared 5 bases from V and 5 bases from J, leaving 16 bases between. The CDR3 length is 15 residues. Looked up from germline, CDR1 is SEHNR and CDR2 is FQNEAQ (reference sequence). DNA for the CDR3: TGTGCCAGCAGCCCGGGCCCAGGGGTTCAAAACATTCAGTACTTC. The encoded protein is CASSPGPGVQNIQYF. Full variable domain (rest looked up from reference TRBV7-9 and TRBJ2-4): DTGVSQNPRHKITKRGQNVTFRCDPISEHNRLYWYRQTLGQGPEFLTYFQNEAQLEKSRLLSDRFSAERPKGSFSTLEIQRTEQGDSAMYLCASSPGPGVQNIQYFGAGTRLSVL.

This clonotype was picked up a small number of times. This sequence joins TRBV4-1 and TRBJ1-5; no definite D call. The CDR3 loop spans 13 amino acids. Trimming cost V 8 bases and J 3 bases, with 11 bases left between them. The germline V gene encodes CDR1 MGHRA and CDR2 YSYEKL. DNA of the CDR3: TGCGCCAGCGCCAGAGGGCCCAATCAGCCCCAGCATTTT. It is translated as CASARGPNQPQHF.

This clonotype was seen at least ten times. This sequence joins TRBV30 and TRBJ1-5; 11 bases map to TRBD1. Germline trimming cut 4 bases from V and 7 bases from J; bases unmatched to any gene: 3. Germline CDR1 GTSNPN, CDR2 SVGIG (reference sequence). This CDR3 has 13 residues. CDR3 in amino acids: CAWTRDRGQPQHF. CDR3 nucleotides: TGTGCCTGGACCCGGGACAGGGGGCAGCCCCAGCATTTT.

This clonotype appeared many times. The chain is built from TRBV28 and TRBJ2-3; D perhaps matches TRBD2 (5 bases). Germline CDR1 is MDHEN and CDR2 is SYDVKM. The CDR3 is 13 residues long. With 2 bases removed from V and 3 bases from J, the gap between germline ends came to 6 bases. Here the CDR3 reads CASSLRRTDTQYF. For the CDR3, the DNA is TGTGCCAGCAGTTTAAGGAGGACAGATACGCAGTATTTT.

This sequence joins TRBV28 and TRBJ1-2; 10 bases align to TRBD1. The CDR3 is 15 residues long. V lost 6 bases, J lost 7 bases, and 11 bases stayed unmatched. Looked up from germline, CDR1 is MDHEN and CDR2 is SYDVKM. The CDR3 coding sequence is TGTGCCAGCAGCACGACAGGGGGCGGCTTGGCTGGCTACACCTTC. Amino acid sequence: CASSTTGGGLAGYTF.

The genes are TRBV20-1 and TRBJ2-1, with D maybe TRBD2 (6 bases). This CDR3 has 18 residues. Germline loops: CDR1 DFQATT, CDR2 SNEGSKA (reference sequence). Trimming cost V 2 bases and J 8 bases, with 28 bases left between them. This CDR3 is CSARSSRLGTGRFDEQFF. As DNA, the CDR3 is TGCAGTGCTAGATCGTCGCGGCTCGGGACCGGGAGATTCGATGAGCAGTTCTTC.

This clonotype came up many times. V usage is TRBV12-3 or TRBV12-4 and J usage is TRBJ2-5, with D perhaps TRBD1 (5 bases). This CDR3 contains 13 residues. V was trimmed by 6 bases and J by 1 base, leaving 9 bases between them. Here the CDR3 reads CASRGQIQETQYF. DNA for the CDR3: TGTGCCAGCAGGGGGCAAATCCAAGAGACCCAGTACTTC.

V and J are TRBV19 and TRBJ1-5, with no clear D. This CDR3 spans 14 amino acids. The germline V and J ends were trimmed by 7 bases and 0 bases, with 10 bases remaining between them. CDR1 and CDR2 from the germline V gene are LNHDA and SQIVND (reference sequence). CDR3 sequence: CASTGDYSNQPQHF. CDR3 nucleotides: TGTGCCAGTACCGGGGATTATAGCAATCAGCCCCAGCATTTT.

The V gene is TRBV11-2, the J gene TRBJ1-4; D is perhaps TRBD1 (6 bases). V was cut by 1 base and J by 4 bases, with 16 bases left in between. The CDR3 totals 17 residues. The V gene's germline CDR1 is SGHAT and CDR2 FQNNGV. The CDR3 bases are TGTGCCAGCAGCTTAGGGGACGGTTGGGACATTAATGAAAAACTGTTTTTT. Translation: CASSLGDGWDINEKLFF.

J is TRBJ2-2 and V is TRBV5-1; D is uncertain. The CDR3 is 17 amino acids. V was shortened by 4 bases and J by 0 bases, with 16 bases between the two germline ends. From germline, CDR1 is SGHRS and CDR2 YFSETQ. CDR3 amino acids: CASSADSGAANTGELFF. As DNA, the CDR3 is TGCGCCAGCAGCGCCGATTCGGGCGCTGCGAACACCGGGGAGCTGTTTTTT.

The chain is built from TRBV27 and TRBJ2-7; no clear D gene. The germline V gene has CDR1 MNHEY and CDR2 SMNVEV (reference sequence). The CDR3 spans 14 residues. Trimming removed 7 bases from V and 0 bases from J, with 13 bases in between. The CDR3 DNA reads as TGTGCCAGCACAGGCGGCCCAAGCTCCTACGAGCAGTACTTC. It codes for CASTGGPSSYEQYF.

The rearrangement joins TRBV10-3 to TRBJ2-1, with 12 positions matching TRBD1. The CDR3 runs 12 residues. V gave up 8 bases and J gave up 9 bases; unmatched junction bases: 2. Germline V gene data show CDR1 as ENHRY and CDR2 as SYGVKD. CDR3 in amino acids: CAIRDRGLEQFF. Written as DNA, the CDR3 is TGTGCCATCCGGGACAGGGGGCTTGAGCAGTTCTTC.

This clonotype was counted between two and nine times. The chain carries TRBV13 and TRBJ2-7; D may be TRBD2 (6 bases). Germline V CDR1 and CDR2: PRHDT, FYEKMQ (reference sequence). Trimming pared 5 bases from V and 7 bases from J, leaving 21 bases between. This CDR3 comprises 15 residues. The CDR3 DNA follows: TGTGCCAGCAGCACTAGACTAGACCGCAAGGGTGAGCAGTACTTC. This translates into CASSTRLDRKGEQYF.

The chain couples TRBV2 to TRBJ1-1, with D hard to call. Germline loops: CDR1 SNHLY, CDR2 FYNNEI. This CDR3 is built from 12 residues. The germline V and J ends were trimmed by 3 bases and 6 bases, with 8 bases remaining between them. CDR3 DNA: TGTGCCAGCAGTGATGGGGTCGCTGAAGCTTTCTTT. It yields the protein CASSDGVAEAFF.

The chain is built from TRBV6-1 and TRBJ1-2; 7 nucleotides line up with TRBD1. CDR1 is MNHNS and CDR2 is SASEGT in the germline V gene. The junction had 6 bases not matched to a gene; V was cut back by 5 bases and J by 3 bases. The CDR3 totals 14 residues. This CDR3 reads CASSFTGVYYGYTF. The CDR3 bases are TGTGCCAGCAGTTTCACAGGGGTGTACTATGGCTACACCTTC.

The J gene is TRBJ2-5, the V gene TRBV5-1; D may be TRBD2 (5 bases). V was cut by 2 bases and J by 5 bases, with 16 bases left in between. The CDR3 extends over 15 amino acids. The germline V gene has CDR1 SGHRS and CDR2 YFSETQ. The CDR3, as DNA: TGCGCCAGCAGCTTTGTCCTTCGTCGCGGGGAGACCCAGTACTTC. The encoded protein is CASSFVLRRGETQYF.

This clonotype appeared many times. The chain uses TRBV6-1 and TRBJ2-1, with TRBD2 as a possible D gene (5 bases). The CDR3 spans 14 residues. Germline V gene data show CDR1 as MNHNS and CDR2 as SASEGT. Trimming left V 5 bases short and J 5 bases short, with 13 bases between. The CDR3 nucleotides read TGTGCCAGCAGTTGGCAGCGGAGACACAATGAGCAGTTCTTC. Translating gives CASSWQRRHNEQFF.